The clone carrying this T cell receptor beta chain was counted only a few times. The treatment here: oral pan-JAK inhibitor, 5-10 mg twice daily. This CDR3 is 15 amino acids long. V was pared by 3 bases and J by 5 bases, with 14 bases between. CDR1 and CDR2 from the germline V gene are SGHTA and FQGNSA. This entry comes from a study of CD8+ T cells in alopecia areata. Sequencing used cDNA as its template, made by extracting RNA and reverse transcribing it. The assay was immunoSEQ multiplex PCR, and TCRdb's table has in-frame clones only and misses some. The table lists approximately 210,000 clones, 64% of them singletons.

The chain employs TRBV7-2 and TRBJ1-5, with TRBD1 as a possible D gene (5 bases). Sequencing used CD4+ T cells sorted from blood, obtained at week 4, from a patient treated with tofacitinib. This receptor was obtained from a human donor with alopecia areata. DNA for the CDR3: TGTGCCAGCAGCTTTCAGGGATGGGGGGATCAGCCCCAGCATTTT. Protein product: CASSFQGWGDQPQHF.